One T cell receptor beta chain is described in this entry. Data came from immunoSEQ multiplex PCR; TCRdb stores just in-frame clones and leaves some out. The table lists hundreds of thousands of clones, around 87% of them singletons. Germline V lookup: CDR1 MNHNS, CDR2 SASEGT. Losses at the gene ends were 0 bases for V and 4 bases for J; bases not matched to a gene: 6. The CDR3 extends over 15 amino acids. This sample is part of a study of blood T cell repertoires in COVID-19. In the study overall: The analysed material was cDNA or gDNA that came from T cells, B-cell-depleted T cells, or PBMCs.

The rearrangement uses TRBV6-1 and TRBJ2-7; 7 bases are a match to TRBD2. The sample consisted of peripheral blood. The source is a woman in her forties or fifties with COVID-19, enrolled during active disease. The CDR3 sequence: CASSEAGGDLYEQYF. The CDR3 bases are TGTGCCAGCAGTGAAGCGGGAGGGGATCTATACGAGCAGTACTTC.